This TCR beta chain was retrieved from a study of blood T cell repertoires in COVID-19. V was pared by 7 bases and J by 5 bases, with 17 bases between. This CDR3 has 13 residues. Germline V CDR1 and CDR2: SQVTM, ANQGSEA. The assay was immunoSEQ multiplex PCR, and TCRdb's table has in-frame clones only and misses some. The table shows about 130,000 clones, with about 79% occurring only once. Symptom resolution, clearance, or two negative PCRs marked donors in Cohort 3 as recovered. This TCR derives from a man aged 50-59 years who had recovered from COVID-19. The chain recombines TRBV29-1 with TRBJ1-2; a weak D match, TRBD1 (5 bases). Sequencing was performed on PBMCs or T cells enriched from blood (not recorded which). CDR3 sequence: CSALTVGDYGYTF. Here the CDR3 DNA reads TGCAGCGCTCTGACAGTAGGAGATTATGGCTACACCTTC.